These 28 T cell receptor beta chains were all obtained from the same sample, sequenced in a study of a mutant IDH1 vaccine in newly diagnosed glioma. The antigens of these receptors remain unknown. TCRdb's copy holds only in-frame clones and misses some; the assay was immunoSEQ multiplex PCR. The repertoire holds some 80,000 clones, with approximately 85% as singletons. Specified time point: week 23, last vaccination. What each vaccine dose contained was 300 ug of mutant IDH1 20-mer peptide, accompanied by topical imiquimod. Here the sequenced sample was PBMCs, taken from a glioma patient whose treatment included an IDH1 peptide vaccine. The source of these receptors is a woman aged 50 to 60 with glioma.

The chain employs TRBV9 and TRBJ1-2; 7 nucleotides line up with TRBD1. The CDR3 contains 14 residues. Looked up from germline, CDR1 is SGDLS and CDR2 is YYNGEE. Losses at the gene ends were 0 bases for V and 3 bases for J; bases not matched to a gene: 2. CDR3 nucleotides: TGTGCCAGCAGCGTAGGGGGGACAGACTATGGCTACACCTTC. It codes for CASSVGGTDYGYTF.

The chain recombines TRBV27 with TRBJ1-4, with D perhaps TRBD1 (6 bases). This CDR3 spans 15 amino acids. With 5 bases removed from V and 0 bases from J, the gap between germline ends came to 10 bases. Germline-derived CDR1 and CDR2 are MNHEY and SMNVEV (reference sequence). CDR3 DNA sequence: TGTGCCAGCAGTCCCGCAGGGGCAACTAATGAAAAACTGTTTTTT. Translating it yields CASSPAGATNEKLFF.

The CDR3 loop is CASSSQGNQYF. The CDR3 nucleotides are TGTGCCAGCAGTTCACAGGGTAACCAGTACTTC. V and J are TRBV27 and TRBJ2-5; D is possibly TRBD1 (6 bases). The CDR3 is made up of 11 amino acids. Trimming left V 4 bases short and J 10 bases short, with 10 bases between. Germline V CDR1 and CDR2: MNHEY, SMNVEV (reference sequence).

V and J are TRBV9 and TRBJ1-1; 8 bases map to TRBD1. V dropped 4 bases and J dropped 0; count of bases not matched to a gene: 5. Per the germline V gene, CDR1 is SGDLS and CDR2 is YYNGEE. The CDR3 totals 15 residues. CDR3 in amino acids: CASSMLTGVNTEAFF. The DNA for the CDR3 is TGTGCCAGCAGCATGCTGACAGGGGTGAACACTGAAGCTTTCTTT. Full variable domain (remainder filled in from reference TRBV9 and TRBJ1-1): DSGVTQTPKHLITATGQRVTLRCSPRSGDLSVYWYQQSLDQGLQFLIQYYNGEERAKGNILERFSAQQFPDLHSELNLSSLELGDSALYFCASSMLTGVNTEAFFGQGTRLTVV.

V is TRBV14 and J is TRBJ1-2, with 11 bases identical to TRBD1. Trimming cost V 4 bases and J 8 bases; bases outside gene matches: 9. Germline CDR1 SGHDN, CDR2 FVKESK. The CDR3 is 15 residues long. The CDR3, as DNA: TGTGCCAGCAGCCTCCGGACAGGGGGCGCGGAGGGCTACACCTTC. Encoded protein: CASSLRTGGAEGYTF.

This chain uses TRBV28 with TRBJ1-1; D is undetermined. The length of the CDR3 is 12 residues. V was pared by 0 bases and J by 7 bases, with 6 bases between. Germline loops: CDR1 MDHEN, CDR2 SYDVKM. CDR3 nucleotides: TGTGCCAGCAGTTTATGGGGTAGTGAAGCTTTCTTT. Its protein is CASSLWGSEAFF.

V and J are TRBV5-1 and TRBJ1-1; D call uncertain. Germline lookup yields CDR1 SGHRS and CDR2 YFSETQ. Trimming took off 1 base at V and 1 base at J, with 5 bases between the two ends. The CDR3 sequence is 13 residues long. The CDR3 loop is CASSLNSNTEAFF. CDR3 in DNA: TGCGCCAGCAGCTTGAACTCGAACACTGAAGCTTTCTTT.

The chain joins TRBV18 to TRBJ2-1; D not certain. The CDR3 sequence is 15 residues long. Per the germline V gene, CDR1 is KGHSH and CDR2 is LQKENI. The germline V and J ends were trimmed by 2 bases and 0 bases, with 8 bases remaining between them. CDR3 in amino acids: CASSPNIFSYNEQFF. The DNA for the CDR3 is TGTGCCAGCTCACCAAACATTTTCTCCTACAATGAGCAGTTCTTC.

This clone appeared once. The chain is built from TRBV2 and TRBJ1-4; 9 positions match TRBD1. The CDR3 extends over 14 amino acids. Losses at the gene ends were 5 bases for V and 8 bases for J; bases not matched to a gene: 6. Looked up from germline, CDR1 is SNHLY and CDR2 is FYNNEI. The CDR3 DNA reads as TGTGCCAGCAGTTGGGGACAGGGAGGAGAAAAACTGTTTTTT. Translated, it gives CASSWGQGGEKLFF. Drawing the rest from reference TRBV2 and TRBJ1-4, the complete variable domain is EPEVTQTPSHQVTQMGQEVILRCVPISNHLYFYWYRQILGQKVEFLVSFYNNEISEKSEIFDDQFSVERPDGSNFTLKIRSTKLEDSAMYFCASSWGQGGEKLFFGSGTQLSVL.

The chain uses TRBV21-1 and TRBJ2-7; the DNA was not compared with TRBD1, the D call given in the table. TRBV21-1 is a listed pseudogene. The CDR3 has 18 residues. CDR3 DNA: TGTGCCACTCCCATTTTTTATATGGACCGGGGACAGATCACCGAGCAGTACTTC. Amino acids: CATPIFYMDRGQITEQYF.

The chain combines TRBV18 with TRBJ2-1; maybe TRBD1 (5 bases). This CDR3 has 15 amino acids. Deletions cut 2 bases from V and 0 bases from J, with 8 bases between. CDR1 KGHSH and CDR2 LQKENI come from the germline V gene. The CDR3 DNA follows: TGTGCCAGCTCACCAGGGGCCGGCTCCTACAATGAGCAGTTCTTC. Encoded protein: CASSPGAGSYNEQFF. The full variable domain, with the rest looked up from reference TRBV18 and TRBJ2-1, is NAGVMQNPRHLVRRRGQEARLRCSPMKGHSHVYWYRQLPEEGLKFMVYLQKENIIDESGMPKERFSAEFPKEGPSILRIQQVVRGDSAAYFCASSPGAGSYNEQFFGPGTRLTVL.

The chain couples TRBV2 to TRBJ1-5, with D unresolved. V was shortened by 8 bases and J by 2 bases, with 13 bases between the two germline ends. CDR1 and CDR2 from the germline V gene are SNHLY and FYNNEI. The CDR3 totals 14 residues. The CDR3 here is CASRGYDGNQPQHF. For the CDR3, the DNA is TGTGCCAGCCGTGGTTACGACGGCAATCAGCCCCAGCATTTT.

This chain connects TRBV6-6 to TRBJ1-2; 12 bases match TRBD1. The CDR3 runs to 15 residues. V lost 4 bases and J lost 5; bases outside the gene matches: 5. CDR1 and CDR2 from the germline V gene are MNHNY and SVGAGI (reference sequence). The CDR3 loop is CASSLRDRGPYGYTF. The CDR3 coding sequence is TGTGCCAGCAGTTTAAGGGACAGGGGGCCGTATGGCTACACCTTC.

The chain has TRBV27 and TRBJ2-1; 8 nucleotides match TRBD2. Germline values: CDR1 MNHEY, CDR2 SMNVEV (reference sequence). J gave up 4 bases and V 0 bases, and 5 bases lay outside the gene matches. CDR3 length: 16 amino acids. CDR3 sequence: CASSLSITSGYNEQFF. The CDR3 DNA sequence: TGTGCCAGCAGTTTATCTATTACTAGCGGATACAATGAGCAGTTCTTC.

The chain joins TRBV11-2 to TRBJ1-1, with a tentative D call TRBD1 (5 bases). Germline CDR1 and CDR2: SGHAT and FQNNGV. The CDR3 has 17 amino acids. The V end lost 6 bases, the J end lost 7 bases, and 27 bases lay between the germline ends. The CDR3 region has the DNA TGTGCCAGCAGACAAATAGAGGGGTTAGGGGCGATGGGTGAAGCTTTCTTT. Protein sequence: CASRQIEGLGAMGEAFF. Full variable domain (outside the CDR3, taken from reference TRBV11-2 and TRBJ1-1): EAGVAQSPRYKIIEKRQSVAFWCNPISGHATLYWYQQILGQGPKLLIQFQNNGVVDDSQLPKDRFSAERLKGVDSTLKIQPAKLEDSAVYLCASRQIEGLGAMGEAFFGQGTRLTVV.

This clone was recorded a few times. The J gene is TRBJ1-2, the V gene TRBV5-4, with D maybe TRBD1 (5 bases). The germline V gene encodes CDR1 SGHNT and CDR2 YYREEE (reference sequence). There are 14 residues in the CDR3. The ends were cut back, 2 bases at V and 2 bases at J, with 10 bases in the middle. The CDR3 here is CASSFYGANYGYTF. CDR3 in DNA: TGTGCCAGCAGCTTTTATGGGGCCAACTATGGCTACACCTTC.

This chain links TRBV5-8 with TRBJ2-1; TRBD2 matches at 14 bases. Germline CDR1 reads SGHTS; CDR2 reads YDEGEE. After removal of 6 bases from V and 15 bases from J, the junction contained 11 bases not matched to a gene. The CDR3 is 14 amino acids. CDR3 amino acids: CASNGLAGGLGLFF. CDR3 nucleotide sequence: TGTGCCAGCAACGGACTAGCGGGAGGCCTGGGTTTGTTCTTC.

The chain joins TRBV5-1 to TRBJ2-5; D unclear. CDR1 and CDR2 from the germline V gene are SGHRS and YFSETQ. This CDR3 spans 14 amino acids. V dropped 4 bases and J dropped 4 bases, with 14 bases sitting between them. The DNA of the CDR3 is TGCGCCAGCAGCCCTGAGTGGAGTTCAGAGACCCAGTACTTC. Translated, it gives CASSPEWSSETQYF. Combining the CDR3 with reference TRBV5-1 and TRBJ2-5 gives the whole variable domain KAGVTQTPRYLIKTRGQQVTLSCSPISGHRSVSWYQQTPGQGLQFLFEYFSETQRNKGNFPGRFSGRQFSNSRSEMNVSTLELGDSALYLCASSPEWSSETQYFGPGTRLLVL.

The chain's CDR3 is CASIGSPLYEQYF. The DNA for the CDR3 is TGTGCCAGCATCGGGAGTCCGCTCTACGAGCAGTACTTC. The chain uses TRBV11-2 and TRBJ2-7; the D gene is possibly TRBD2 (6 bases). With 7 bases removed from V and 3 bases from J, the gap between germline ends came to 13 bases. There are 13 residues in the CDR3. Germline V CDR1 and CDR2: SGHAT, FQNNGV.

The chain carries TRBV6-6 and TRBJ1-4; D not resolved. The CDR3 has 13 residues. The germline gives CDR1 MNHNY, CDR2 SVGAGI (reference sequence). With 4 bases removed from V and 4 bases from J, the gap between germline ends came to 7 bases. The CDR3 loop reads CASSSSFNEKLFF. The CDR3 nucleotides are TGTGCCAGCAGTTCATCTTTTAATGAAAAACTGTTTTTT.

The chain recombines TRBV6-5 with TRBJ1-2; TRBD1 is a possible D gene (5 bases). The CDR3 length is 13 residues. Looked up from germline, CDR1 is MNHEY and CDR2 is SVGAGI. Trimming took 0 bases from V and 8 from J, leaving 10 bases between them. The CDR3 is CASSYSRQRGYTF. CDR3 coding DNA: TGTGCCAGCAGTTACTCGAGACAGCGCGGCTACACCTTC.

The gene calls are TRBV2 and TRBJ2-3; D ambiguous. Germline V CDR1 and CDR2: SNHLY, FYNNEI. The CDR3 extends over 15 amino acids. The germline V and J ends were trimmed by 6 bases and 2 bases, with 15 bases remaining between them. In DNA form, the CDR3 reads TGTGCCAGCAGCCCGAGGAGCGTCTACACAGATACGCAGTATTTT. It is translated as CASSPRSVYTDTQYF. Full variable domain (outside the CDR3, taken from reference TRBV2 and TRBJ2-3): EPEVTQTPSHQVTQMGQEVILRCVPISNHLYFYWYRQILGQKVEFLVSFYNNEISEKSEIFDDQFSVERPDGSNFTLKIRSTKLEDSAMYFCASSPRSVYTDTQYFGPGTRLTVL.

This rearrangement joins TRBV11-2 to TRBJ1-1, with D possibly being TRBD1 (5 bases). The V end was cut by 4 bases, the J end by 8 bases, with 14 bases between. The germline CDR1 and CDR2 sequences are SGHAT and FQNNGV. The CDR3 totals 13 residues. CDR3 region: CASSSDSGGEAFF. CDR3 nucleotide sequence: TGTGCCAGCAGCTCAGACAGCGGCGGGGAAGCTTTCTTT.

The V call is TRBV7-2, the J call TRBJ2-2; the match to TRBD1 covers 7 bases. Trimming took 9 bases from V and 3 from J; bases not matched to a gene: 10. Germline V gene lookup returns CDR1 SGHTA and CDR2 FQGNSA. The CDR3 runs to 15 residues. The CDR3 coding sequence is TGTGCCAGAAAAGCACAGGGGTGGGACACCGGGGAGCTGTTTTTT. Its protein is CARKAQGWDTGELFF.

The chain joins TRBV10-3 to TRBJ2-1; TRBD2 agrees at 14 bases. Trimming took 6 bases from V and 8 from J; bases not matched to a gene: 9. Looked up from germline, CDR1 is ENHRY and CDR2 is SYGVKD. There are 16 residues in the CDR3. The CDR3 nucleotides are TGTGCCATCAGGGTGGGACTAGCGGGAGCCCGTGATGAGCAGTTCTTC. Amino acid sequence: CAIRVGLAGARDEQFF.

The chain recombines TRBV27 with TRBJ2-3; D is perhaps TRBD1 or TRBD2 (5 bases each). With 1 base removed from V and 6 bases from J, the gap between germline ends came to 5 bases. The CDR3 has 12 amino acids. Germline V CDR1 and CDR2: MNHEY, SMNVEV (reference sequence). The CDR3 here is CASSLWGDTQYF. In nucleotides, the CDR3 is TGTGCCAGCAGTTTATGGGGGGATACGCAGTATTTT.

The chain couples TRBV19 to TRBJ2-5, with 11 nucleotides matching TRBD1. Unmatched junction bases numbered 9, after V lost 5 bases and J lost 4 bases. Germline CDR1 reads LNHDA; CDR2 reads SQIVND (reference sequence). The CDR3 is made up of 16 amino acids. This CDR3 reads CASSRVGTGGGETQYF. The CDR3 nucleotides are TGTGCCAGTAGTCGGGTCGGGACAGGGGGGGGAGAGACCCAGTACTTC.

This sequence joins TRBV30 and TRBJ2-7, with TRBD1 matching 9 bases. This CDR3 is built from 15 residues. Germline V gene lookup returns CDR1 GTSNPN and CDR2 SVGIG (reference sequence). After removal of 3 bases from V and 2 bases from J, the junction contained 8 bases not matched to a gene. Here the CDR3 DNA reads TGTGCCTGGAGAAACAGGGGGCGCGGCCCCTACGAGCAGTACTTC. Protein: CAWRNRGRGPYEQYF.